Sequencing of this TCR beta chain was carried out in a study of cytomegalovirus exposure and HLA in healthy donors. Overall study results and limits: The investigators catalogued 160 or so TCR beta chains as cytomegalovirus-associated.

Method: immunoSEQ multiplex PCR; TCRdb's copy keeps in-frame clones and lacks some. The sample lists 200,000 to 250,000 clones, about nine tenths occurring once. The CDR3 spans 14 residues. Deletions cut 0 bases from V and 0 bases from J, with 3 bases between. Germline V gene sequence: CDR1 MNHNY, CDR2 SVGAGI (reference sequence). For this clone: Antigen: not known.

This receptor was obtained from a woman aged 18-29 years in good health and CMV-seropositive. The V gene is TRBV6-6, the J gene TRBJ2-1; no firm D call. The sequencing sample was made of PBMCs. CDR3 residues: CASSYSSSYNEQFF. The CDR3, as DNA: TGTGCCAGCAGTTACTCGAGCTCCTACAATGAGCAGTTCTTC.